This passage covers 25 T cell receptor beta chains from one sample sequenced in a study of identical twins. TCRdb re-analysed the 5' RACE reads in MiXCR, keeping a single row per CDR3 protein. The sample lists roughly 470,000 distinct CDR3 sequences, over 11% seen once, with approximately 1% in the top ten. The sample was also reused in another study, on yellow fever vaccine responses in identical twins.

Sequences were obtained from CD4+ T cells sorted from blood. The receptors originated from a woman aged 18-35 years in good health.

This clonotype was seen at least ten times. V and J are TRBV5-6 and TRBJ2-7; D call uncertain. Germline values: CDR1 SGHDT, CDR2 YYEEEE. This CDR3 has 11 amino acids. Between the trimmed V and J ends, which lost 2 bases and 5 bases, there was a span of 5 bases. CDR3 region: CASSLNDEQYF. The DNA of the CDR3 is TGTGCCAGCAGCTTAAATGACGAGCAGTACTTC.

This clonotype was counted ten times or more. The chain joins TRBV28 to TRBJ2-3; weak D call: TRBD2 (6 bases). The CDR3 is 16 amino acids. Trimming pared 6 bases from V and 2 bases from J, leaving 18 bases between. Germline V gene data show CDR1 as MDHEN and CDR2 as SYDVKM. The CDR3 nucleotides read TGTGCCAGCAGCTCAAGACTAGGAAAGCCCACAGATACGCAGTATTTT. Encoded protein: CASSSRLGKPTDTQYF. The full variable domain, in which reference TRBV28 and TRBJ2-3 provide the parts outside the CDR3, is DVKVTQSSRYLVKRTGEKVFLECVQDMDHENMFWYRQDPGLGLRLIYFSYDVKMKEKGDIPEGYSVSREKKERFSLILESASTNQTSMYLCASSSRLGKPTDTQYFGPGTRLTVL.

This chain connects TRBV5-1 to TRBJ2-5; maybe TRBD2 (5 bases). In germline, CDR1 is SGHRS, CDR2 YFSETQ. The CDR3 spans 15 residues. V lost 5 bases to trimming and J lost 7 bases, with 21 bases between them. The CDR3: CASRITMSGPGTQYF. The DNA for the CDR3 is TGCGCCAGCAGGATAACCATGAGCGGCCCGGGGACCCAGTACTTC.

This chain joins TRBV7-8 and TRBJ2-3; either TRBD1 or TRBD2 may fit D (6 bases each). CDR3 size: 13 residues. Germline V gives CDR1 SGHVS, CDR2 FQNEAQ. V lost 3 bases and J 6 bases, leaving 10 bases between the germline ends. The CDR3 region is CASSFTGRDTQYF. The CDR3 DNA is TGTGCCAGCAGCTTCACAGGGAGGGATACGCAGTATTTT.

The DNA for the CDR3 is TGTGCCAGCAGACCGTTTAAGGGGAGGGGCTACAATGAGCAGTTCTTC. Amino acids: CASRPFKGRGYNEQFF. This chain joins TRBV6-2 or TRBV6-3 and TRBJ2-1, with TRBD2 identical over 7 bases. This CDR3 comprises 16 residues. J was trimmed by 3 bases and V by 6 bases; bases with no gene match: 11. CDR1 MNHEY and CDR2 SVGEGT come from the germline V gene.

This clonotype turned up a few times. CDR3 sequence (DNA): TGCAGTGCTAGAGATCGGCTGCAACTAGCCAAAAACATTCAGTACTTC. This translates into CSARDRLQLAKNIQYF. This rearrangement joins TRBV20-1 to TRBJ2-4; D unclear. V shed 0 bases and J shed 0 bases, with 12 bases lying between them. Per the germline V gene, CDR1 is DFQATT and CDR2 is SNEGSKA (reference sequence). The CDR3 is 16 residues long.

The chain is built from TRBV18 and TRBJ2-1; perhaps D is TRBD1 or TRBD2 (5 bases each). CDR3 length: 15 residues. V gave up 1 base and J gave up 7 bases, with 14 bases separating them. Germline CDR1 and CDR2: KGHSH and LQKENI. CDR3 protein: CASSPRGRGSNEQFF. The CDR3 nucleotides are TGTGCCAGCTCACCACGGGGACGGGGTTCGAATGAGCAGTTCTTC. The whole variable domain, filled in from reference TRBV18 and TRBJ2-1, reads NAGVMQNPRHLVRRRGQEARLRCSPMKGHSHVYWYRQLPEEGLKFMVYLQKENIIDESGMPKERFSAEFPKEGPSILRIQQVVRGDSAAYFCASSPRGRGSNEQFFGPGTRLTVL.

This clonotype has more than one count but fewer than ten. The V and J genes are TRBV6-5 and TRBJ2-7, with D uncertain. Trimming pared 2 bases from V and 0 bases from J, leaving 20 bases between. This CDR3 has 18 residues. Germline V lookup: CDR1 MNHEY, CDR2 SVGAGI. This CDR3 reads CASSYQPLDNSRSYEQYF. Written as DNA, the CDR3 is TGTGCCAGCAGTTACCAACCCCTAGACAATTCACGCTCCTACGAGCAGTACTTC.

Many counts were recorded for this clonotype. The CDR3 reads CASSLDGFGTGSTDTQYF. The CDR3 DNA is TGTGCCAGCAGCTTGGACGGGTTCGGGACAGGGTCCACAGATACGCAGTATTTT. The chain couples TRBV11-1 to TRBJ2-3, with TRBD1 matching over 9 bases. The CDR3 has 18 amino acids. CDR1 is SGHAT, CDR2 FQDESV, per germline (reference sequence). Trimming removed 3 bases from V and 2 bases from J; junction bases left unmatched: 12.

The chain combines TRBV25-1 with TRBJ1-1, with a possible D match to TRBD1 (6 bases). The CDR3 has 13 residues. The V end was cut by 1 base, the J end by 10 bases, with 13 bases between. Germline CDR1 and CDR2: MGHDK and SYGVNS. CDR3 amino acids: CASSESLTGRAFF. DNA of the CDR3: TGTGCCAGCAGTGAATCCCTGACAGGTCGAGCTTTCTTT.

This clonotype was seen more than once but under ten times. The CDR3 here is CASSSGISGRRSETQYF. DNA of the CDR3: TGTGCCAGCAGTTCGGGGATTAGCGGGAGAAGATCGGAGACCCAGTACTTC. The chain combines TRBV12-3 or TRBV12-4 with TRBJ2-5; 9 bases align to TRBD2. The CDR3 runs to 17 residues. The junction had 14 bases not matched to a gene; V was cut back by 4 bases and J by 5 bases.

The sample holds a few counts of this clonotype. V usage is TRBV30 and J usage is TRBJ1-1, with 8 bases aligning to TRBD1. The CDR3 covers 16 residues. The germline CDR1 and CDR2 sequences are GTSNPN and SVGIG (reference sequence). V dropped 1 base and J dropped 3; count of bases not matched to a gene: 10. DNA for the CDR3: TGTGCCTGGAGTGCCCAATACAGGGGGAGCCACACTGAAGCTTTCTTT. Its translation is CAWSAQYRGSHTEAFF.

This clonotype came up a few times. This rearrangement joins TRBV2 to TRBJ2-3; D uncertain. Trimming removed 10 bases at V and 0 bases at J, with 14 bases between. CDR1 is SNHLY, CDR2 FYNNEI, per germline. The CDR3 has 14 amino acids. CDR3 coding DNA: TGTGCCACCACCTCACACGTTAGCACAGATACGCAGTATTTT. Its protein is CATTSHVSTDTQYF. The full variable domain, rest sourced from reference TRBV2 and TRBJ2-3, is EPEVTQTPSHQVTQMGQEVILRCVPISNHLYFYWYRQILGQKVEFLVSFYNNEISEKSEIFDDQFSVERPDGSNFTLKIRSTKLEDSAMYFCATTSHVSTDTQYFGPGTRLTVL.

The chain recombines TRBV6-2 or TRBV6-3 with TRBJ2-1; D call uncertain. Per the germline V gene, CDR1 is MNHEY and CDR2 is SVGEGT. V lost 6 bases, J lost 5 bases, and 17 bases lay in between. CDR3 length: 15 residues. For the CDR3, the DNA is TGTGCCAGCAGACCCGACCCCTACAATGACAATGAGCAGTTCTTC. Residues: CASRPDPYNDNEQFF.

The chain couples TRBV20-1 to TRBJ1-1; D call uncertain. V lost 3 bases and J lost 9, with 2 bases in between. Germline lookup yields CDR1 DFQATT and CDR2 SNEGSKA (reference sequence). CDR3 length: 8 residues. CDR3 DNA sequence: TGCAGTGCTAGTAAAGCTTTCTTT. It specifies CSASKAFF.

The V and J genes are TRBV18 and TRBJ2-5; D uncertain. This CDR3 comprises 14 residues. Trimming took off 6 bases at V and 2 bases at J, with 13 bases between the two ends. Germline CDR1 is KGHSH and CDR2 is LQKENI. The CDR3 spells CASSPSTSQETQYF. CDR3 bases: TGTGCCAGCTCCCCTTCTACGTCACAAGAGACCCAGTACTTC.

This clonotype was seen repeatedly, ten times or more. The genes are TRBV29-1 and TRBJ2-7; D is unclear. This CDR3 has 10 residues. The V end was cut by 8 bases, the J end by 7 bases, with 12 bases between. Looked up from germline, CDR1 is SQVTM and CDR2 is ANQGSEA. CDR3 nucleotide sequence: TGCAGCCCACTCGTCGGGGAGCAGTACTTC. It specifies CSPLVGEQYF.

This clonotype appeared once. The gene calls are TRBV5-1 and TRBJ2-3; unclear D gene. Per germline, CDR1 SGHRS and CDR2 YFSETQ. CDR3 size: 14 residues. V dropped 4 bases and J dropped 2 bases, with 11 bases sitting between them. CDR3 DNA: TGCGCCAGCAGCCCTCGAACTAACACAGATACGCAGTATTTT. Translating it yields CASSPRTNTDTQYF.

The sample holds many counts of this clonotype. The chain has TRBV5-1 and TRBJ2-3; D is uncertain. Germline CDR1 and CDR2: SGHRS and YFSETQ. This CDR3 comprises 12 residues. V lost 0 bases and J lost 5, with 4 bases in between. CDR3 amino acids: CASSLVGDTQYF. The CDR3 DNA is TGCGCCAGCAGCTTGGTGGGAGATACGCAGTATTTT.

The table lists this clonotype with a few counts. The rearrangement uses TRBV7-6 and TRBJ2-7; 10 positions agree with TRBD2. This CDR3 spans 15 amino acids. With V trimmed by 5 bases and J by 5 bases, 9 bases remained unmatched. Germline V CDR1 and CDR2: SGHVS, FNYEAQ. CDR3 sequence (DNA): TGTGCCAGCAGCCTGCTAGCGGGAGCCGTCAACGAGCAGTACTTC. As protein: CASSLLAGAVNEQYF.

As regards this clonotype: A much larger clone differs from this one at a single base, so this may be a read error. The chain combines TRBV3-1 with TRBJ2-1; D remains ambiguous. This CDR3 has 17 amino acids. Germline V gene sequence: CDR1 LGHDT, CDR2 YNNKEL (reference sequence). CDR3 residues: CATSQEGLGNSYNEQFF. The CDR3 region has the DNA TGTGCCACCAGCCAAGAAGGTCTAGGGAACTCCTACAATGAGCAGTTCTTC.

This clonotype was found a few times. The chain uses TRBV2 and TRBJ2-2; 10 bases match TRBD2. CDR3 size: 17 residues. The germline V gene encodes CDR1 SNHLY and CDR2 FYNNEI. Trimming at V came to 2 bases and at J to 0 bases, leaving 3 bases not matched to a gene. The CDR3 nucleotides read TGTGCCAGCAGTGAACTAGCGGGGGTCGCGAACACCGGGGAGCTGTTTTTT. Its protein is CASSELAGVANTGELFF.

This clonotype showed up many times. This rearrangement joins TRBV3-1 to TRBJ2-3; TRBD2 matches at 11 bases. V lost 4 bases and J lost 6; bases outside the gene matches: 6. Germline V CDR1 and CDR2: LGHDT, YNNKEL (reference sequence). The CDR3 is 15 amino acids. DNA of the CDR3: TGTGCCAGCAGCCGCGGACTAGCGGGTTCGGATACGCAGTATTTT. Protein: CASSRGLAGSDTQYF.

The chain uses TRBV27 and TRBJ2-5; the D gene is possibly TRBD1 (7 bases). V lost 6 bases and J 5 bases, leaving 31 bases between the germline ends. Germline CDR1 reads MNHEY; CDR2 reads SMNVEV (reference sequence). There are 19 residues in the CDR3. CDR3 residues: CASRPAVGRAGGWGETQYF. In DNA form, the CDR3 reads TGTGCCAGCAGGCCGGCCGTCGGCCGGGCAGGGGGGTGGGGGGAGACCCAGTACTTC.

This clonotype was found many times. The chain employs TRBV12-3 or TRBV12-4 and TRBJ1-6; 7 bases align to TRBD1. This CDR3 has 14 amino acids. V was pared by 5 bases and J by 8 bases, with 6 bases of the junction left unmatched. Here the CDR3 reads CASSTGQTYSPLHF. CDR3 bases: TGTGCCAGCAGTACGGGACAGACGTATTCACCCCTCCACTTT.